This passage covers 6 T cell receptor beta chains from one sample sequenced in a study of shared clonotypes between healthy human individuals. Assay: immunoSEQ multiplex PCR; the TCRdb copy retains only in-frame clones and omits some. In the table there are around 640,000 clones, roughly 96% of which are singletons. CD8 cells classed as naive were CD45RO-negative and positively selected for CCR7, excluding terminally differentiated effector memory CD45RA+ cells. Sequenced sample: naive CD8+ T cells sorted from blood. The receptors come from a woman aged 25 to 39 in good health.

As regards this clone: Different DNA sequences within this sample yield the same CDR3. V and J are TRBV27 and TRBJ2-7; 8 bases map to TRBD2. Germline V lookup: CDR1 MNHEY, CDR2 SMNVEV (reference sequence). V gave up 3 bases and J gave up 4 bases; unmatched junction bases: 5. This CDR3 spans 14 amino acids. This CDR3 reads CASSFASGSYEQYF. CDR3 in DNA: TGTGCCAGCAGTTTCGCGAGCGGGAGTTACGAGCAGTACTTC.

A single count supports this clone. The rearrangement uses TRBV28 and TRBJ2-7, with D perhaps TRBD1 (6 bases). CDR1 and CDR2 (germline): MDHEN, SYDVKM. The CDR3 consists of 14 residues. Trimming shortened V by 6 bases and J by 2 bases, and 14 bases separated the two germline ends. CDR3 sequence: CASRTTGNPYEQYF. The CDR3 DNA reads TGTGCCAGCAGGACTACAGGGAATCCCTACGAGCAGTACTTC.

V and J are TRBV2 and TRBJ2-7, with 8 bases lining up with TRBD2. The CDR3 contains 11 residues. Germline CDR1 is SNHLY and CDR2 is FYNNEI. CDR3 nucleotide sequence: TGTGCGGCCGGGGGGGTCTACGAGCAGTACTTC. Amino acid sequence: CAAGGVYEQYF.

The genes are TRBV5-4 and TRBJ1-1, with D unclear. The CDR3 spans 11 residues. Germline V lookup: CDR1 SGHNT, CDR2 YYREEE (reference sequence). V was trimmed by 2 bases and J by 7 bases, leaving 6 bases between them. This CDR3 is CASSFSSEAFF. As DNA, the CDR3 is TGTGCCAGCAGCTTTTCGAGTGAAGCTTTCTTT.

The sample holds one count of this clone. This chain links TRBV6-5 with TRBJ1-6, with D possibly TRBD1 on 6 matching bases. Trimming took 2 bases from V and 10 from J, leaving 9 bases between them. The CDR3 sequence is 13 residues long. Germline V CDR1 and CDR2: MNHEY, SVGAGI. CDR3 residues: CASSYGQGSPLHF. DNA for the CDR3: TGTGCCAGCAGTTACGGGCAGGGGTCACCCCTCCACTTT.

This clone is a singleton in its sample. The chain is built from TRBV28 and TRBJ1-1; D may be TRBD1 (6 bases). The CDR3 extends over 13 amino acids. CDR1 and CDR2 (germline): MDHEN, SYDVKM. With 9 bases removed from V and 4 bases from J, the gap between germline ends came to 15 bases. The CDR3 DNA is TGTGCCAGTAACGATTCGGGGGCCACTGAAGCTTTCTTT. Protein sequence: CASNDSGATEAFF.